This TCR beta chain stems from a study of beta chain features in type 1 diabetes. This CDR3 is built from 15 residues. In germline, CDR1 is SGHTA, CDR2 FQGNSA. Losses at the gene ends were 4 bases for V and 6 bases for J; bases not matched to a gene: 8. This clone was seen a handful of times. Expressed TCRB transcripts were sequenced because the entire RNA isolate underwent reverse transcription. Method: immunoSEQ multiplex PCR; TCRdb's copy keeps in-frame clones and lacks some. The sample shows about 370,000 clones, over 13% of them seen only once. The receptor was isolated from a young woman in good health. The chain links TRBV7-2 to TRBJ1-2, with 10 bases aligning to TRBD1. The sample taken for sequencing was naive CD4+ T cells from blood. The CDR3 sequence is CASSYDRGQVDGYTF. CDR3 coding DNA: TGTGCCAGCAGCTATGACAGGGGGCAGGTGGATGGCTACACCTTC. Complete variable domain (other parts from reference TRBV7-2 and TRBJ1-2): GAGVSQSPSNKVTEKGKDVELRCDPISGHTALYWYRQSLGQGLEFLIYFQGNSAPDKSGLPSDRFSAERTGGSVSTLTIQRTQQEDSAVYLCASSYDRGQVDGYTFGSGTRLTVV.